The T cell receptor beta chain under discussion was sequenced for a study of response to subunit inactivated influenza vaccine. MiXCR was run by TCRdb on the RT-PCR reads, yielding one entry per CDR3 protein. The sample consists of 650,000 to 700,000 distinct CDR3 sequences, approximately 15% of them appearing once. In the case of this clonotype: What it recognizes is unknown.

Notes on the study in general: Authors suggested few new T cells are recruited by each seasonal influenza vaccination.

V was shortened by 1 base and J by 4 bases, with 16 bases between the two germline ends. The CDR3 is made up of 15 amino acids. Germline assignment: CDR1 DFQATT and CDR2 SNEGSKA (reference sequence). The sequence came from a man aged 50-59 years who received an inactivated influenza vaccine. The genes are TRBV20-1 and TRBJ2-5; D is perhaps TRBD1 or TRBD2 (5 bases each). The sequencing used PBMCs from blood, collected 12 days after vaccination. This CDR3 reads CSARAGGRGPETQYF. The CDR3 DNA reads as TGCAGTGCTAGAGCAGGCGGTCGGGGCCCAGAGACCCAGTACTTC.